This TCR beta chain was profiled in a study of control samples from healthy donors and cancer patients. In germline, CDR1 is KGHDR, CDR2 SFDVKD. The germline V and J ends were trimmed by 3 bases and 9 bases, with 14 bases remaining between them. This CDR3 has 13 amino acids. Profiling relied on immunoSEQ multiplex PCR, and the TCRdb table lists in-frame clones only, not all of them. Counted here are fewer than 150,000 clones, approximately 90% occurring once; the ten biggest clones make up roughly 8.7%. The V gene is TRBV24-1, the J gene TRBJ2-7; the D gene is possibly TRBD2 (5 bases). The origin of this receptor is a man between 18 and 29 years old in good health. The sample comprised blood. The CDR3 DNA is TGTGCCACCAGTGATGCGGGCAGCTCGAGGCAGTACTTC. Translated, it gives CATSDAGSSRQYF.